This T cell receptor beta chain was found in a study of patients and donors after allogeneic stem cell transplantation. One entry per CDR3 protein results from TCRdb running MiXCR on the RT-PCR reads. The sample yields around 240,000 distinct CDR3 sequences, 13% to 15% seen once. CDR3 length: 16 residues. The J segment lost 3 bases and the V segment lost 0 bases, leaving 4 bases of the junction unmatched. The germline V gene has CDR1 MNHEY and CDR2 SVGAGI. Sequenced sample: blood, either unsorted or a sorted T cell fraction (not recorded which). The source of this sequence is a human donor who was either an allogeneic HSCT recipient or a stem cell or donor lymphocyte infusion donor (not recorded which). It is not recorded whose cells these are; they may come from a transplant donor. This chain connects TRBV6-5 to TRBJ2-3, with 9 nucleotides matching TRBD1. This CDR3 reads CASSYSWTGVTDTQYF. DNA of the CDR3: TGTGCCAGCAGTTACTCCTGGACAGGGGTGACAGATACGCAGTATTTT.